The clone carrying this T cell receptor (beta chain) was observed once. Its antigen remains unidentified. Every one of the donors was a Caucasian adult that lived in Nashville, Tennessee. Splitting of CD4+ cells produced CD45RA+ naive and CD45RA-negative memory subsets. The trim removed 6 bases at V and 5 bases at J, leaving 7 bases unmatched. This CDR3 spans 14 amino acids. Germline-derived CDR1 and CDR2 are MDHEN and SYDVKM. The assay was immunoSEQ multiplex PCR, and TCRdb's table has in-frame clones only and misses some. The sample holds 850,000 to 1,200,000 clones, more than 65% seen once. The data originate from a study of shared clonotypes between healthy human individuals. Overall study: Donors, aged 18 to 49, were a couple of women and three men. Study-level results: Relative to memory subsets, naive subsets generally showed larger estimated richness.

The sequence was collected from a man between 18 and 35 years old in good health. This chain joins TRBV28 and TRBJ2-5; 9 bases are shared with TRBD2. Source material: memory CD4+ T cells sorted from blood. The subset here: CD45RA-negative fraction. The CDR3 loop reads CASRGLASLETQYF. As DNA, the CDR3 is TGTGCCAGCAGAGGACTAGCGTCTCTCGAGACCCAGTACTTC.